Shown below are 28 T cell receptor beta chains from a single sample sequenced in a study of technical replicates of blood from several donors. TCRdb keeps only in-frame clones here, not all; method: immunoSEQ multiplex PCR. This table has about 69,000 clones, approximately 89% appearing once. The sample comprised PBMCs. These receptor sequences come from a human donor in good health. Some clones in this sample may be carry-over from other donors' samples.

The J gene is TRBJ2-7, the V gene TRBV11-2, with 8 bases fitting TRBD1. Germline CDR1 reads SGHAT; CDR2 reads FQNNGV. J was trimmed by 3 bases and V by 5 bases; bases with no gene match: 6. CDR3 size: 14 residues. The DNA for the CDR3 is TGTGCCAGCAGCGAAGGACAGGGAATCTACGAGCAGTACTTC. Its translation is CASSEGQGIYEQYF.

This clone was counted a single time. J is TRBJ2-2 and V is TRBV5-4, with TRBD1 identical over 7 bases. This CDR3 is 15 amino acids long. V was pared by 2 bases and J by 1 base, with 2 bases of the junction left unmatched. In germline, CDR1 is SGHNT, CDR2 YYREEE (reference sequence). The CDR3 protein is CASSLRQGNTGELFF. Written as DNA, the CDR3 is TGTGCCAGCAGCTTAAGACAGGGGAACACCGGGGAGCTGTTTTTT.

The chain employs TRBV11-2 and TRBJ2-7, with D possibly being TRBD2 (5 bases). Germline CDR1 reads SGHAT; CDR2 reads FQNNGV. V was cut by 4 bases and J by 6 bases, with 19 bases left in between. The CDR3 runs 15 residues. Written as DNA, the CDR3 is TGTGCCAGCAGCTCCCCCCGGAGGAGTTCGGGCGAGCAGTACTTC. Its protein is CASSSPRRSSGEQYF.

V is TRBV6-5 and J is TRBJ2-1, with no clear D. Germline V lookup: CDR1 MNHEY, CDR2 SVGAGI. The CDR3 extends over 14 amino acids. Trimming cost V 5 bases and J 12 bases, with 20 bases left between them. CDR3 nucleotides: TGTGCCAGCAGTCAGACGCCCCGGAGTTCCGGGCAGTTCTTC. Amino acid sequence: CASSQTPRSSGQFF.

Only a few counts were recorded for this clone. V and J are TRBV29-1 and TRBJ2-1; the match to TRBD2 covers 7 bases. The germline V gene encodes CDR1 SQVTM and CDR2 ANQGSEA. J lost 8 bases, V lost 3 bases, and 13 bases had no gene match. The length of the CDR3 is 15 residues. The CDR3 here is CSVDVGLAAGDEQFF. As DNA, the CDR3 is TGCAGCGTTGACGTCGGGCTAGCGGCCGGAGATGAGCAGTTCTTC.

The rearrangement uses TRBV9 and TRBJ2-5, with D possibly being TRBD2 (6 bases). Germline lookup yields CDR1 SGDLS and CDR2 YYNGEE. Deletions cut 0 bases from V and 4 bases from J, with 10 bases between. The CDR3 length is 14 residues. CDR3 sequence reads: CASSVVPGVETQYF. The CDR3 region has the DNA TGTGCCAGCAGCGTAGTTCCGGGAGTAGAGACCCAGTACTTC.

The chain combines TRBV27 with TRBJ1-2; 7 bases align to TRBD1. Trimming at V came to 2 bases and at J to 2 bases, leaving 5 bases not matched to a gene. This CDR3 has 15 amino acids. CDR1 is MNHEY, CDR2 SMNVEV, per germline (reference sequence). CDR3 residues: CASSLVMGQNYGYTF. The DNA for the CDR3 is TGTGCCAGCAGTTTAGTGATGGGACAGAACTATGGCTACACCTTC.

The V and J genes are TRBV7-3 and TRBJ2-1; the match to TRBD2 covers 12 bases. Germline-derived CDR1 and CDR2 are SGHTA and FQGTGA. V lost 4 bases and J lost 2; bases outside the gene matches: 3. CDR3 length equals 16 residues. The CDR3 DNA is TGTGCCAGCAGCTCTAGGACTAGCGGGGCCTACAATGAGCAGTTCTTC. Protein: CASSSRTSGAYNEQFF.

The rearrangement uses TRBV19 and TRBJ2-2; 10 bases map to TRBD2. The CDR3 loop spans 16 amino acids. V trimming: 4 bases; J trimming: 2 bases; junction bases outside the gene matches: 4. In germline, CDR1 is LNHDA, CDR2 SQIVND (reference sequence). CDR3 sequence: CASSNLLAGNTGELFF. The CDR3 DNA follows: TGTGCCAGTAGTAACCTACTAGCGGGAAACACCGGGGAGCTGTTTTTT.

The CDR3 loop reads CASSQDRDRHYEQYF. The CDR3 region has the DNA TGCGCCAGCAGCCAAGACCGGGACAGACATTACGAGCAGTACTTC. V gene TRBV4-3 combines with J gene TRBJ2-7; 7 positions match TRBD1. The CDR3 loop spans 15 amino acids. CDR1 LGHNA and CDR2 YSLEER come from the germline V gene. V lost 0 bases and J lost 4; bases outside the gene matches: 6.

This chain's CDR3 is CASSPQGAGNEVQYF. The CDR3 bases are TGTGCCAGCAGCCCCCAGGGGGCGGGTAATGAGGTGCAGTACTTC. The chain links TRBV2 to TRBJ2-7; 8 bases map to TRBD1. This CDR3 is 15 amino acids long. With V trimmed by 6 bases and J by 9 bases, 16 bases remained unmatched. Germline CDR1 and CDR2: SNHLY and FYNNEI.

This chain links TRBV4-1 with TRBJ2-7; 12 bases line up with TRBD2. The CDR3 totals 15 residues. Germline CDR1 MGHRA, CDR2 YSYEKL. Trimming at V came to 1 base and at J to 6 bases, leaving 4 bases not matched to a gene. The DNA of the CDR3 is TGCGCCAGCAGCCAAGTACCGACTAGCGGGGGCGAGCAGTACTTC. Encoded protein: CASSQVPTSGGEQYF.

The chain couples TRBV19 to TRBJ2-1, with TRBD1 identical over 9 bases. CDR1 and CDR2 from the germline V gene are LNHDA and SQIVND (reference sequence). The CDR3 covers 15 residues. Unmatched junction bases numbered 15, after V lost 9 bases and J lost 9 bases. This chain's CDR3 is CASTPGTGLLGEQFF. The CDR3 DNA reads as TGTGCCAGCACCCCCGGGACAGGGCTTTTAGGTGAGCAGTTCTTC.

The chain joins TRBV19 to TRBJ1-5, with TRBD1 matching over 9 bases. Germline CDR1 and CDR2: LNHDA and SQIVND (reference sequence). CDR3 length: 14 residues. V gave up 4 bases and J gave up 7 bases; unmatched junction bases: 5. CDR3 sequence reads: CASSTRQGGQPQHF. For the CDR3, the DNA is TGTGCCAGTAGTACCCGACAGGGGGGGCAGCCCCAGCATTTT.

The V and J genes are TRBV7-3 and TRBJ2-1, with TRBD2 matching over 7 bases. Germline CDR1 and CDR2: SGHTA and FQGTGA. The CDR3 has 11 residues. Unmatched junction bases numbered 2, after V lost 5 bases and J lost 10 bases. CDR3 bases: TGTGCCAGCAGCCGGGGAGGGGAGCAGTTCTTC. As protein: CASSRGGEQFF. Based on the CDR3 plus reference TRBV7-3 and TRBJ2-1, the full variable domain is GAGVSQTPSNKVTEKGKYVELRCDPISGHTALYWYRQSLGQGPEFLIYFQGTGAADDSGLPNDRFFAVRPEGSVSTLKIQRTERGDSAVYLCASSRGGEQFFGPGTRLTVL.

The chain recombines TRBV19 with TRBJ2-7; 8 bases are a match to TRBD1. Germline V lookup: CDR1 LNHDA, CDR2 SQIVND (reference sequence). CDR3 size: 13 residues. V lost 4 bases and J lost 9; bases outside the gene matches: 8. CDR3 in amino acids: CASSTLQGAGQYF. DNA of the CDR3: TGTGCCAGTAGTACGTTGCAGGGGGCCGGGCAGTACTTC.

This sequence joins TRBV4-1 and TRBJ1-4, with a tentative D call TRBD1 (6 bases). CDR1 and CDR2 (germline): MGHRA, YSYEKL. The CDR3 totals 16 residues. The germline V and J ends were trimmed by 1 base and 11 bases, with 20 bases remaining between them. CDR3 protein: CASSQAVSGALGKLFF. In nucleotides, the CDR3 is TGCGCCAGCAGCCAAGCCGTTTCAGGGGCGCTCGGGAAACTGTTTTTT.

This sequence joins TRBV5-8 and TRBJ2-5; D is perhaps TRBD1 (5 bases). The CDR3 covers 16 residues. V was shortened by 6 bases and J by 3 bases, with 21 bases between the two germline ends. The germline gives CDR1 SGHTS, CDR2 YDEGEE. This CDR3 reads CASTTGRSVFKETQYF. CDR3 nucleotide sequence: TGTGCCAGCACAACAGGCAGGTCGGTCTTTAAAGAGACCCAGTACTTC.

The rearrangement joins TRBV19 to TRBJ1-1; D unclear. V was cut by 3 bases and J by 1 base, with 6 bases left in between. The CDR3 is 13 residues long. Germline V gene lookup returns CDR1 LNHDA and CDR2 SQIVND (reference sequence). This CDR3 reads CASSIVPNTEAFF. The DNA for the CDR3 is TGTGCCAGTAGTATCGTCCCGAACACTGAAGCTTTCTTT.

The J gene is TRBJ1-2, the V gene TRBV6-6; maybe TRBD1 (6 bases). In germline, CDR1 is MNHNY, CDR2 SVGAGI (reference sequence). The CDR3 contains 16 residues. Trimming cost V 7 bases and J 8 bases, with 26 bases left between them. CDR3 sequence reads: CASTNGRSGARSGYTF. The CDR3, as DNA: TGTGCCAGCACGAACGGCCGGTCAGGGGCGCGCAGCGGCTACACCTTC.

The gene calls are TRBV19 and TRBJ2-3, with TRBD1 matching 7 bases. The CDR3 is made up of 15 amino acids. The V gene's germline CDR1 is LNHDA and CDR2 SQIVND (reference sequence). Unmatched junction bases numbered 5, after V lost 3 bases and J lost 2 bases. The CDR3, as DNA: TGTGCCAGTAGTATGACGGGACAGTACACAGATACGCAGTATTTT. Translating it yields CASSMTGQYTDTQYF.

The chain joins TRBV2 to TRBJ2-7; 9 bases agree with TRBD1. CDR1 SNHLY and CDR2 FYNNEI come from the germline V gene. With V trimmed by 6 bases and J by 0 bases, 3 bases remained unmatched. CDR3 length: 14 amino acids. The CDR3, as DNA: TGTGCCAGCAGGACGACAGGGGGCTCCTACGAGCAGTACTTC. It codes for CASRTTGGSYEQYF. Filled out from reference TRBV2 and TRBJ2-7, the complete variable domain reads EPEVTQTPSHQVTQMGQEVILRCVPISNHLYFYWYRQILGQKVEFLVSFYNNEISEKSEIFDDQFSVERPDGSNFTLKIRSTKLEDSAMYFCASRTTGGSYEQYFGPGTRLTVT.

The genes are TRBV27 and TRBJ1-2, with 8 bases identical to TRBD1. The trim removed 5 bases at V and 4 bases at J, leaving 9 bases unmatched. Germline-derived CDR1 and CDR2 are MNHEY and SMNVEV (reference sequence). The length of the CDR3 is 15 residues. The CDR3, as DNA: TGTGCCAGCAGTCCGCGGACAGGGTCGATCTATGGCTACACCTTC. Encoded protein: CASSPRTGSIYGYTF.

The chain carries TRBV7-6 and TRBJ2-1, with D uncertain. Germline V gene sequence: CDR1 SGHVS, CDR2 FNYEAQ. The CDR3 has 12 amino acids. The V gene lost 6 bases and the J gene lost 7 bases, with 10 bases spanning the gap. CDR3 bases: TGTGCCAGCAGTCCGGGTGTGAATGAGCAGTTCTTC. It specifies CASSPGVNEQFF.

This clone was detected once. CDR3 protein: CASTRGSGELFF. CDR3 bases: TGTGCCAGCACCCGAGGCTCCGGGGAGCTGTTTTTT. The V and J genes are TRBV7-3 and TRBJ2-2; unclear D gene. Germline V lookup: CDR1 SGHTA, CDR2 FQGTGA. Trimming removed 7 bases at V and 6 bases at J, with 9 bases between. The CDR3 covers 12 residues.

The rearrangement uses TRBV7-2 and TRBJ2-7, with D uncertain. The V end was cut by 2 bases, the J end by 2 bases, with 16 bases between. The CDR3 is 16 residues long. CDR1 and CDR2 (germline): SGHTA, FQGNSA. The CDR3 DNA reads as TGTGCCAGCAGCTTATTCGTGTGGGCTACTGCCTACGAGCAGTACTTC. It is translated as CASSLFVWATAYEQYF.

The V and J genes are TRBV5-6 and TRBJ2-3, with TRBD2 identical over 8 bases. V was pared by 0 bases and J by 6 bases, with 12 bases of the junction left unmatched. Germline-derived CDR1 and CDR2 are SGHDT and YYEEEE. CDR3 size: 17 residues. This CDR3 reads CASSLVGGGWVSDTQYF. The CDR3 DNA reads TGTGCCAGCAGCTTGGTAGGCGGGGGGTGGGTTTCGGATACGCAGTATTTT.

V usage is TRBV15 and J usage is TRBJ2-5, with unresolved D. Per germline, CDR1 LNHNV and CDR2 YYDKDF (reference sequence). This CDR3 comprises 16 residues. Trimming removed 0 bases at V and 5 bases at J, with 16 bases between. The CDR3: CATSRDYVRAGETQYF. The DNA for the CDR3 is TGTGCCACCAGCAGAGACTACGTGAGAGCCGGGGAGACCCAGTACTTC.